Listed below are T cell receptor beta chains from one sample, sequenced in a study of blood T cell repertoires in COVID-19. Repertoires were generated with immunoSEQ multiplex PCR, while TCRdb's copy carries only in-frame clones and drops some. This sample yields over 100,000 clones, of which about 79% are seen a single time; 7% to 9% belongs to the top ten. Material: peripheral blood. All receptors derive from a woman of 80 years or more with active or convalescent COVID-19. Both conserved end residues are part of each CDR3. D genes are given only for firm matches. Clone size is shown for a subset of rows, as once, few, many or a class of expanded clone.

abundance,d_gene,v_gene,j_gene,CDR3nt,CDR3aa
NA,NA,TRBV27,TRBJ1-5,TGTGCCAGCAGTACCGACACCTATAGCAATCAGCCCCAGCATTTT,CASSTDTYSNQPQHF
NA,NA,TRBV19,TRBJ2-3,TGTGCCAGTAGTATTAAAGCGGAGCCATCAGAGAGCACAGATACGCAGTATTTT,CASSIKAEPSESTDTQYF
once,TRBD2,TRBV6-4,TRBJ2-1,TGTGCCAGCAGTGACCCCGGGACTAACAATGAGCAGTTCTTC,CASSDPGTNNEQFF
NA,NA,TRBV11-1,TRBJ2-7,TGTGCCAGCAGCCCTCGCCTGGCAGGGACCTACGAGCAGTACTTC,CASSPRLAGTYEQYF
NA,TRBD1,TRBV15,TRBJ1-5,TGTGCCACCACCGGGACAGGGGGTATTCAGCCCCAGCATTTT,CATTGTGGIQPQHF
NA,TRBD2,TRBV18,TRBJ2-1,TGTGCCAGCTCGCTAACCGGGACTAGCGGTTCCTACAATGAGCAGTTCTTC,CASSLTGTSGSYNEQFF
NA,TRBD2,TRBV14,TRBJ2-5,TGTGCCAGCAGCCAAAAGGTAGCGGGAGGTCCGGGGCAAGAGACCCAGTACTTC,CASSQKVAGGPGQETQYF
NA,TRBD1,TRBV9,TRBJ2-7,TGTGCCAGCAGCGTACCTAACGCAGACAGGGGCGGGCATGAGCAGTACTTC,CASSVPNADRGGHEQYF
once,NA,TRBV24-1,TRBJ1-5,TGTGCCACCAGTAAGCCCCACGATCAGCCCCAGCATTTT,CATSKPHDQPQHF
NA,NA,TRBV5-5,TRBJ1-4,TGTGCCAGCAGCCCTCAATTTTGGGGGCTAGGTGAAAAACTGTTTTTT,CASSPQFWGLGEKLFF
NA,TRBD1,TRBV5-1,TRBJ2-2,TGCGCCAGCACGAAGGGACAGGAGAACACCGGGGAGCTGTTTTTT,CASTKGQENTGELFF
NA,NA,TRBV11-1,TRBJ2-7,TGTGCCAGCAGCTCGTACACGGAGCAGTACTTC,CASSSYTEQYF
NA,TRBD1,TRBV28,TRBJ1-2,TGTGCCAGCAGGGCGATACAGGGGGCGAGGACTAACTATGGCTACACCTTC,CASRAIQGARTNYGYTF
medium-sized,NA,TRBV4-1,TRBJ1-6,TGCGCCAGCAGCCAAGATGCTAGCGGCTCCTATAATTCACCCCTCCACTTT,CASSQDASGSYNSPLHF
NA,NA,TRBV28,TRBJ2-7,TGTGCCAGCACACCCGGGGGAGTTGTAGGGTTGGAGCAGTACTTC,CASTPGGVVGLEQYF
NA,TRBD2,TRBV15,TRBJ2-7,TGTGCCACCAGCCCCGGGACTAGCGGTTACGAGCAGTACTTC,CATSPGTSGYEQYF
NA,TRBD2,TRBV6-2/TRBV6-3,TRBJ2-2,TGTGCCAGCAGTTCACCAACTTGGACTAGCGGGAGGGCCGGGGAGCTGTTTTTT,CASSSPTWTSGRAGELFF
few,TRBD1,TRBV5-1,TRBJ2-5,TGCGCCAGCAGCTTGGGGTTTTCAGGGGGTAGCCAAGAGACCCAGTACTTC,CASSLGFSGGSQETQYF
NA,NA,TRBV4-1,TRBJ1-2,TGCGCCAGCAGCCAAAATCTAGGGGCAGCCACTAACTATGGCTACACCTTC,CASSQNLGAATNYGYTF
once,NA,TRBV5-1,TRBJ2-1,TGCGCCAGCAGCTTGTGGAGTGCGAGAGGGAATGAGCAGTTCTTC,CASSLWSARGNEQFF
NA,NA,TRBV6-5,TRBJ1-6,TGTGCCAGCACCAACGGACAGTTCCGATCACCCCTCCACTTT,CASTNGQFRSPLHF
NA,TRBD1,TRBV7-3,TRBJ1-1,TGTGCCAGCAGCTGGGGAACAGGGGGTTGGACTGAAGCTTTCTTT,CASSWGTGGWTEAFF
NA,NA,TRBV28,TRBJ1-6,TGTGCCAGCAGTTTATTCGGGAATTCACCCCTCCACTTT,CASSLFGNSPLHF
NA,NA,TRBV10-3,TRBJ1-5,TGTGCCATCAGGCGGTCACAGGATCAGCCCCAGCATTTT,CAIRRSQDQPQHF
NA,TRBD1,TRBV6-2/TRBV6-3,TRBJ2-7,TGTGCCAGCAGTAACACAGGGGACTACGAGCAGTACTTC,CASSNTGDYEQYF
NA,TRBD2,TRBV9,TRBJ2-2,TGTGCCAGCAGCCCGGGACTAGCCGGGGAGCTGTTTTTT,CASSPGLAGELFF
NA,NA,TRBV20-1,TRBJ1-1,TGCAGTGCTAGAGAAGGACAGAGAGCTTTCTTT,CSAREGQRAFF
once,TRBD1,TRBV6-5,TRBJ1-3,TGTGCCAGCAGCCCAGGACAGGTTGGAAACACCATATATTTT,CASSPGQVGNTIYF
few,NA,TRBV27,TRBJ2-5,TGTGCCAGCGGCCCGAGCGGTCGGTTTGGGACCCAGTACTTC,CASGPSGRFGTQYF
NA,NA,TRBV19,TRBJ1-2,TGTGCCAGTAGTCCGGCCGGACAGCACTACACCTTC,CASSPAGQHYTF
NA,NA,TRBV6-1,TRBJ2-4,TGTGCCAGCAGTGAAGGCAGGGGCGAGAACATTCAGTACTTC,CASSEGRGENIQYF
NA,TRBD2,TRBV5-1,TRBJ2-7,TGCGCCAGCAGCCCTAGCGGGAGTGCGCCCGAGCAGTACTTC,CASSPSGSAPEQYF
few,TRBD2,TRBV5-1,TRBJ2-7,TGCGCCAGCAGCCCGGGACTAGCGAGAATGGGGGAGCAGTACTTC,CASSPGLARMGEQYF
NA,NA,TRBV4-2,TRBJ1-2,TGTGCCAGCAGCCAACAGGTCCCGGCGGGGCAGGGCTACACCTTC,CASSQQVPAGQGYTF
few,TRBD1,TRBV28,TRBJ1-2,TGTGCCAGCAGCCGACAGGGGGCGGATGCCTATGGCTACACCTTC,CASSRQGADAYGYTF
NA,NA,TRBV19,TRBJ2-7,TGTGCCAGTAAGGTAGCGATTAGCTCCTACGAGCAGTACTTC,CASKVAISSYEQYF
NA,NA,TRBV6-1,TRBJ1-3,TGTGCCAGCAGTGACAGGGGATACTCTGGAAACACCATATATTTT,CASSDRGYSGNTIYF
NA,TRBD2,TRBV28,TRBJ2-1,TGTGCCAGCAGCGGCGGACTAGCGGAATTCTACAATGAGCAGTTCTTC,CASSGGLAEFYNEQFF
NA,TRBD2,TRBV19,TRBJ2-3,TGTGCCAGTAGTGTCCGGGACTACAAAGATACGCAGTATTTT,CASSVRDYKDTQYF
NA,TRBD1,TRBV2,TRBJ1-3,TGTGCCAGCCAATCTATGGACAGGGCATATTTT,CASQSMDRAYF
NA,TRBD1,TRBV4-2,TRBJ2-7,TGTGCCAGCAGCCAAGGGCCGACAGGGCAGATTGACTACGAGCAGTACTTC,CASSQGPTGQIDYEQYF
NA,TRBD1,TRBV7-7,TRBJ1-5,TGTGCTAGCAGCGTAAAGGGACAGGGTGAAAACAATCAGCCCCAGCATTTT,CASSVKGQGENNQPQHF
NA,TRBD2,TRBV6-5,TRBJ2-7,TGTGCCAGCAGGCCGATGTGGGAGGGCCGTCACGAGCAGTACTTC,CASRPMWEGRHEQYF
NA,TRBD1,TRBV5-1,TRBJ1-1,TGCGCCAGCAGCCCGGGACAGGGGGCAGGAGAAGCTTTCTTT,CASSPGQGAGEAFF
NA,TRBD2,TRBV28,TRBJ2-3,TGTGCCAGCAGCCGTAGCGGGAGGGCCCCAGATACGCAGTATTTT,CASSRSGRAPDTQYF
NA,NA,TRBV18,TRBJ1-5,TGTGCCAGCTCACCACGGGAGGGGGGTAGTCTTCGGACCCAGCATTTT,CASSPREGGSLRTQHF
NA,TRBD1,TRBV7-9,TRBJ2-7,TGTGCCAGCAGCACCGGGACAGGGGGACTCGAGCAGTACTTC,CASSTGTGGLEQYF
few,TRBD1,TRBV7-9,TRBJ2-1,TGTGCCAGCAGCCGGCCGGATACAGGGGGTGACAATGAGCAGTTCTTC,CASSRPDTGGDNEQFF
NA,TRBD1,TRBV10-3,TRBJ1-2,TGTGCCATGGGTCGGACAGGGGGAACGAATACTGGCTACACCTTC,CAMGRTGGTNTGYTF
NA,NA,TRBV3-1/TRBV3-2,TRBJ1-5,TGTGCCAGCAGCCAAGGACAGAGCTCCCAGCCCCAGCATTTT,CASSQGQSSQPQHF
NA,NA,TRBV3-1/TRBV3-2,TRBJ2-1,TGTGCCAGCAGCAACCTGCGCGGGAATCGCTACAATGAGCAGTTCTTC,CASSNLRGNRYNEQFF
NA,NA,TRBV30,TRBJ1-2,TGTGCCTGGCAAGAACTATCTCCAGGCTACACCTTC,CAWQELSPGYTF
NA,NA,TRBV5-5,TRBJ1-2,TGTGCCAGCAGCACCGATATCTATGTCGGCTACACCTTC,CASSTDIYVGYTF
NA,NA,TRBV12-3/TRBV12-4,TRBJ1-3,TGTGCCAGCAGTTGGACTGCTGGAAACACCATATATTTT,CASSWTAGNTIYF